This TCR beta chain was identified during a study of blood T cell repertoires in COVID-19. Study as a whole: The samples span acute and convalescent COVID-19 from the United States, Italy and Spain. The cDNA or gDNA used as material had been derived from T cells, B-cell-depleted T cells, or PBMCs.

Authors' processing steps: Quantification of nucleated cells was approximated via reference gene primer amplification. Libraries were prepared by immunoSEQ multiplex PCR; TCRdb keeps only in-frame clonotypes and omits some of them. The DNA was the basis for D and trimming; V, J and clone size are from that table. This sample yields 130,000 or so clones, of which around 85% are seen a single time; 3% to 3.5% belongs to the top ten. This CDR3 comprises 14 residues. Trimming at V came to 3 bases and at J to 4 bases, leaving 4 bases not matched to a gene. Germline values: CDR1 GTSNPN, CDR2 SVGIG (reference sequence).

The sequencing input was peripheral blood. The TCR comes from an elderly woman with acute or convalescent COVID-19. The J gene is TRBJ1-1, the V gene TRBV30; 11 bases match TRBD1. CDR3 region: CAWSRDRGGTEAFF. The CDR3 DNA reads TGTGCCTGGAGCCGGGACAGGGGGGGCACTGAAGCTTTCTTT.